A single sample is the source of the 13 T cell receptor beta chains below, sequenced in a study of blood T cell repertoires in COVID-19. Profiling relied on immunoSEQ multiplex PCR, and the TCRdb table lists in-frame clones only, not all of them. The sample lists 190,000 or so clones; approximately 87% were seen once. Input material: peripheral blood. These receptors were taken from a woman aged 70-85 years with acute or convalescent COVID-19.

This chain joins TRBV10-3 and TRBJ2-2; 12 positions match TRBD1. This CDR3 has 16 amino acids. Germline V gene sequence: CDR1 ENHRY, CDR2 SYGVKD. Trimming at V came to 7 bases and at J to 5 bases, leaving 8 bases not matched to a gene. CDR3 coding DNA: TGTGCCATCATGCGAGGGACAGGGGGCGCAACCGGGGAGCTGTTTTTT. As protein: CAIMRGTGGATGELFF.

J is TRBJ1-3 and V is TRBV28, with a weak D call TRBD1 (6 bases). From germline, CDR1 is MDHEN and CDR2 SYDVKM. This CDR3 contains 14 residues. V was shortened by 7 bases and J by 2 bases, with 12 bases between the two germline ends. CDR3 loop: CASNQQGPGNTIYF. Here the CDR3 DNA reads TGTGCCAGCAATCAACAGGGCCCTGGAAACACCATATATTTT.

V is TRBV7-2 and J is TRBJ1-6; D gene ambiguous. The germline CDR1 and CDR2 sequences are SGHTA and FQGNSA. Trimming pared 2 bases from V and 5 bases from J, leaving 10 bases between. The CDR3 runs to 15 residues. The CDR3 spells CASSLYGQDNSPLHF. The CDR3 DNA reads as TGTGCCAGCAGCTTATACGGCCAGGATAATTCACCCCTCCACTTT.

The rearrangement links TRBV7-9 to TRBJ1-4; D is unclear. The germline gives CDR1 SEHNR, CDR2 FQNEAQ (reference sequence). CDR3 size: 15 residues. Between the trimmed V and J ends, which lost 0 bases and 7 bases, there was a span of 12 bases. The CDR3 nucleotides are TGTGCCAGCAGCTTAGCGGGTCAGTCAGGTGAAAAACTGTTTTTT. Translated: CASSLAGQSGEKLFF.

The chain's CDR3 is CATSDPGTGASDTQYF. The CDR3 coding sequence is TGTGCCACCAGTGACCCCGGGACAGGGGCTTCAGATACGCAGTATTTT. V and J are TRBV24-1 and TRBJ2-3; 10 bases fit TRBD1. The V and J ends lost 4 bases and 4 bases, in that order; junction bases with no gene match: 7. The CDR3 sequence is 16 residues long. CDR1 KGHDR and CDR2 SFDVKD come from the germline V gene.

The chain joins TRBV18 to TRBJ1-1; unclear D gene. From germline, CDR1 is KGHSH and CDR2 LQKENI. The CDR3 runs to 14 residues. Trimming left V 4 bases short and J 0 bases short, with 9 bases between. The CDR3 DNA is TGTGCCAGCTCACAACAGATAGTGAACACTGAAGCTTTCTTT. Protein product: CASSQQIVNTEAFF. Full variable domain (remainder filled in from reference TRBV18 and TRBJ1-1): NAGVMQNPRHLVRRRGQEARLRCSPMKGHSHVYWYRQLPEEGLKFMVYLQKENIIDESGMPKERFSAEFPKEGPSILRIQQVVRGDSAAYFCASSQQIVNTEAFFGQGTRLTVV.

The chain has TRBV19 and TRBJ2-3, with D possibly being TRBD2 (5 bases). The CDR3 covers 16 residues. The V end was cut by 7 bases, the J end by 4 bases, with 21 bases between. Per germline, CDR1 LNHDA and CDR2 SQIVND (reference sequence). In DNA, the CDR3 is TGTGCCAGTATGCGGAGGACCCTGACATCCTCAGATACGCAGTATTTT. This encodes CASMRRTLTSSDTQYF.

This chain links TRBV28 with TRBJ1-5; TRBD1 matches at 10 bases. The germline V gene has CDR1 MDHEN and CDR2 SYDVKM. V dropped 5 bases and J dropped 2; count of bases not matched to a gene: 15. This CDR3 region has 19 residues. The CDR3 is CASSPVVTGGSFGNQPQHF. CDR3 DNA: TGTGCCAGCAGTCCCGTTGTGACAGGGGGCTCTTTTGGCAATCAGCCCCAGCATTTT.

This chain uses TRBV10-1 with TRBJ1-4; 7 bases align to TRBD1. Germline loops: CDR1 WNHNN, CDR2 SYGVQD (reference sequence). This CDR3 has 13 amino acids. V lost 6 bases to trimming and J lost 7 bases; unmatched junction nucleotides: 5. The CDR3 DNA is TGCGCCAGCAGAAGGGGGCAAGGTGAAAAACTGTTTTTT. Its translation: CASRRGQGEKLFF.

The genes are TRBV4-3 and TRBJ2-3; 8 bases are a match to TRBD2. This CDR3 region has 16 residues. V lost 4 bases, J lost 2 bases, and 8 bases stayed unmatched. CDR1 and CDR2 from the germline V gene are LGHNA and YSLEER. CDR3 residues: CASSPSLLAATDTQYF. CDR3 nucleotide sequence: TGCGCCAGCAGCCCCTCTTTACTAGCGGCCACAGATACGCAGTATTTT.

The chain's CDR3 is CASSSRRDTFYGYTF. The CDR3 DNA sequence: TGTGCCAGCAGTTCCCGAAGGGACACCTTCTATGGCTACACCTTC. The chain uses TRBV28 and TRBJ1-2; a possible D gene is TRBD1 (6 bases). The CDR3 is made up of 15 amino acids. The ends were cut back, 4 bases at V and 4 bases at J, with 16 bases in the middle. The V gene's germline CDR1 is MDHEN and CDR2 SYDVKM.

This clone showed up just a few times. The chain recombines TRBV7-9 with TRBJ2-3, with 8 bases that match TRBD1. CDR1 and CDR2 (germline): SEHNR, FQNEAQ (reference sequence). The CDR3 loop spans 17 amino acids. J gave up 0 bases and V 1 base, and 6 bases lay outside the gene matches. The CDR3 DNA is TGTGCCAGCAGCTTAGGGAACAGGGGGATAAGCACAGATACGCAGTATTTT. This translates into CASSLGNRGISTDTQYF.

This chain uses TRBV12-3 or TRBV12-4 with TRBJ2-7; no reliable D call. The V end lost 3 bases, the J end lost 4 bases, and 10 bases lay between the germline ends. The length of the CDR3 is 13 residues. CDR3 DNA: TGTGCCAGCAGTTTCGTCAGAAAATACGAGCAGTACTTC. This codes for CASSFVRKYEQYF.